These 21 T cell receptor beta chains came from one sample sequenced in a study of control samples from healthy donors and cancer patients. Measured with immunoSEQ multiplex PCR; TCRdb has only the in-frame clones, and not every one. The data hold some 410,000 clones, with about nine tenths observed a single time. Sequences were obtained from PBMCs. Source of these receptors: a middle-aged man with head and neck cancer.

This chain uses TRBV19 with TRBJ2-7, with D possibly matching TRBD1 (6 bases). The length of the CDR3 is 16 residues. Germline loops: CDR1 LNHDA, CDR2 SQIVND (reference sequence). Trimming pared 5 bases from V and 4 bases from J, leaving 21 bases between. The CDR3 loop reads CASSAQGLVSYYEQYF. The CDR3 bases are TGTGCCAGTAGTGCGCAGGGGCTAGTTTCCTATTACGAGCAGTACTTC.

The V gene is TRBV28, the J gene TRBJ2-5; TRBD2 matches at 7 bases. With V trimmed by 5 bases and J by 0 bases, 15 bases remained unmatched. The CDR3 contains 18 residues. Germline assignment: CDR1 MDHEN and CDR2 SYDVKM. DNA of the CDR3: TGTGCCAGCAGTCCCCCCGTGAGCGGGACTGAGTACCAAGAGACCCAGTACTTC. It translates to CASSPPVSGTEYQETQYF.

This chain's CDR3 is CASSNGQGAYDTQYF. The CDR3 DNA follows: TGTGCCAGTAGTAACGGACAGGGGGCATATGATACGCAGTATTTT. The J gene is TRBJ2-3, the V gene TRBV19, with TRBD1 matching over 11 bases. Germline loops: CDR1 LNHDA, CDR2 SQIVND (reference sequence). The CDR3 extends over 15 amino acids. J was trimmed by 6 bases and V by 4 bases; bases with no gene match: 6.

CDR3 sequence: CASRPLALTDTQYF. The CDR3 bases are TGTGCCAGCAGGCCACTAGCGCTAACAGATACGCAGTATTTT. The chain is built from TRBV28 and TRBJ2-3; 7 bases match TRBD2. CDR1 MDHEN and CDR2 SYDVKM come from the germline V gene. Trimming cost V 6 bases and J 3 bases; bases outside gene matches: 6. The CDR3 covers 14 residues.

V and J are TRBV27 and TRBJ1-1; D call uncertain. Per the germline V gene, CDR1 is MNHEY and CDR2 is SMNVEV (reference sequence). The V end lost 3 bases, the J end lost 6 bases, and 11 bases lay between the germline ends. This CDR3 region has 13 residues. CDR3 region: CASSFGGAAEAFF. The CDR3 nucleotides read TGTGCCAGCAGTTTCGGAGGTGCGGCTGAAGCTTTCTTT.

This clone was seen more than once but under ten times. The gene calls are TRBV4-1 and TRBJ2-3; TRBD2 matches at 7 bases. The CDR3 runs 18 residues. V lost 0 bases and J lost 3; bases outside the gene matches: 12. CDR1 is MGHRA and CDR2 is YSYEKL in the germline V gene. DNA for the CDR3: TGCGCCAGCAGCCAAGATGCCCCTTTCGCGGGGGTGACAGATACGCAGTATTTT. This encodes CASSQDAPFAGVTDTQYF.

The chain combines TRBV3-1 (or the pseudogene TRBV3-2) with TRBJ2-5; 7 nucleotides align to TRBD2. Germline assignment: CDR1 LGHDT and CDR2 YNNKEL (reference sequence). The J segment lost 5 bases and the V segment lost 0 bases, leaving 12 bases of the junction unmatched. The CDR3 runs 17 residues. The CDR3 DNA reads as TGTGCCAGCAGCCAAGATCCCGAAGCGGGGATTTTGGAGACCCAGTACTTC. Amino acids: CASSQDPEAGILETQYF.

CDR3 in DNA: TGTGCCTCGTCGCCGGGGGTAAGCACAGATACGCAGTATTTT. Protein: CASSPGVSTDTQYF. The gene calls are TRBV15 and TRBJ2-3; maybe TRBD2 (6 bases). Trimming cost V 11 bases and J 0 bases, with 15 bases left between them. This CDR3 is 14 amino acids long. Germline CDR1 is LNHNV and CDR2 is YYDKDF (reference sequence).

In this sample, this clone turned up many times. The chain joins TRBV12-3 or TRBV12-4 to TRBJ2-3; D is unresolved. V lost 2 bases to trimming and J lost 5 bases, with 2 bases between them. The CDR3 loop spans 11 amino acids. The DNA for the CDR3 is TGTGCCAGCAGTTTAAAAGATACGCAGTATTTT. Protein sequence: CASSLKDTQYF.

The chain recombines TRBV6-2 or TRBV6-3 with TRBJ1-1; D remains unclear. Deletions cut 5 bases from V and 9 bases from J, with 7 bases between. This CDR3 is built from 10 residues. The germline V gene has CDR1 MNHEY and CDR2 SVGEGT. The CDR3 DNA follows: TGTGCCAGCAGTAATGGAAAAGCTTTCTTT. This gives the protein CASSNGKAFF.

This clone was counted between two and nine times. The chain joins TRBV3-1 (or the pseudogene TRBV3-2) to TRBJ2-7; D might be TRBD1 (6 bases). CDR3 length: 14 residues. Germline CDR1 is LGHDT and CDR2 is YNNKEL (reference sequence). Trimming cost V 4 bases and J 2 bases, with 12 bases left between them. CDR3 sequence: CASSRETGTYEQYF. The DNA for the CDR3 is TGTGCCAGCAGCCGAGAGACAGGAACCTACGAGCAGTACTTC.

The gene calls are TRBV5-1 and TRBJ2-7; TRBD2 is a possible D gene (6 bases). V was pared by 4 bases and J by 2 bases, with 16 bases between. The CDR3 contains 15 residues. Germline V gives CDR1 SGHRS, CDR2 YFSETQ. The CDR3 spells CASSPSGGAAYEQYF. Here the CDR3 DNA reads TGCGCCAGCAGCCCGTCCGGGGGTGCCGCCTACGAGCAGTACTTC. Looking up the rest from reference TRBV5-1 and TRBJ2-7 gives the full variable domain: KAGVTQTPRYLIKTRGQQVTLSCSPISGHRSVSWYQQTPGQGLQFLFEYFSETQRNKGNFPGRFSGRQFSNSRSEMNVSTLELGDSALYLCASSPSGGAAYEQYFGPGTRLTVT.

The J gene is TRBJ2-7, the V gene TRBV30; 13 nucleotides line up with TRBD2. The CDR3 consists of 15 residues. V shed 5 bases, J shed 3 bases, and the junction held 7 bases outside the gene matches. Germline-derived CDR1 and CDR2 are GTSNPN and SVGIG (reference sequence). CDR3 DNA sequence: TGTGCCTGGGGCCCGGGACTAGCGGGAATCTACGAGCAGTACTTC. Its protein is CAWGPGLAGIYEQYF. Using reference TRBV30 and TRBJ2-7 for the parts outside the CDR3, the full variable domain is SQTIHQWPATLVQPVGSPLSLECTVEGTSNPNLYWYRQAAGRGLQLLFYSVGIGQISSEVPQNLSASRPQDRQFILSSKKLLLSDSGFYLCAWGPGLAGIYEQYFGPGTRLTVT.

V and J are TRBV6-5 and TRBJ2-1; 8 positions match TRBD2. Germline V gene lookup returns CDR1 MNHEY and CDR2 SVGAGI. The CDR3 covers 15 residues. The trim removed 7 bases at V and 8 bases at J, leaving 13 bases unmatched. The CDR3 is CASMPGGPVPDEQFF. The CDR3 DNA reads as TGTGCCAGCATGCCGGGAGGGCCCGTCCCGGATGAGCAGTTCTTC.

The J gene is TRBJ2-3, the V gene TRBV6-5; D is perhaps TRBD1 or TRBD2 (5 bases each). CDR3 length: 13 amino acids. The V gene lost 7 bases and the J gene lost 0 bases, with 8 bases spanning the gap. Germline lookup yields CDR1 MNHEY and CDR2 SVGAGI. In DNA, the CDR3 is TGTGCCAGCAATCGGGACAGCACAGATACGCAGTATTTT. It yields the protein CASNRDSTDTQYF.

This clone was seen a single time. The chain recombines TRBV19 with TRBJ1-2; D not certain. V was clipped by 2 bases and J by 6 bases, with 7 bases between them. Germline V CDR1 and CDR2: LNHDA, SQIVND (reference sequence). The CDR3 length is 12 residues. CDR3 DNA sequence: TGTGCCAGTAGTATACCCTCTAATGGCTACACCTTC. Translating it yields CASSIPSNGYTF.

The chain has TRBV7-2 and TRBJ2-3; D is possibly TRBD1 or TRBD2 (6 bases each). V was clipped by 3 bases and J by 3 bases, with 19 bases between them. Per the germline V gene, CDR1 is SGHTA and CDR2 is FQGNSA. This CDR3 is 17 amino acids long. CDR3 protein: CASSLRGWGAGTDTQYF. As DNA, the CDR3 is TGTGCCAGCAGCTTGCGGGGATGGGGGGCAGGTACAGATACGCAGTATTTT. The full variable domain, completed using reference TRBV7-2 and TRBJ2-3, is GAGVSQSPSNKVTEKGKDVELRCDPISGHTALYWYRQSLGQGLEFLIYFQGNSAPDKSGLPSDRFSAERTGGSVSTLTIQRTQQEDSAVYLCASSLRGWGAGTDTQYFGPGTRLTVL.

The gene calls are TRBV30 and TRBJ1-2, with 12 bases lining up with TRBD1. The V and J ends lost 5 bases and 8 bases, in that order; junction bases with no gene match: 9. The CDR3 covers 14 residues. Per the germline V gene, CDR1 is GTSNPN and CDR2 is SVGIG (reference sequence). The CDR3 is CAWEGQGAEWGYTF. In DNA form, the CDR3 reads TGTGCCTGGGAGGGACAGGGGGCGGAGTGGGGCTACACCTTC. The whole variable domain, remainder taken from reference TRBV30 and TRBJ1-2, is SQTIHQWPATLVQPVGSPLSLECTVEGTSNPNLYWYRQAAGRGLQLLFYSVGIGQISSEVPQNLSASRPQDRQFILSSKKLLLSDSGFYLCAWEGQGAEWGYTFGSGTRLTVV.

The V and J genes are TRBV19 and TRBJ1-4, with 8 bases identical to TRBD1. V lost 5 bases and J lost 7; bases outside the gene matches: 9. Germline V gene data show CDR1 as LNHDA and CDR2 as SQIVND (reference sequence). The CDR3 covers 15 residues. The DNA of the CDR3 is TGTGCCAGTAGTCCGAGGACAGGGTTTATTGAAAAACTGTTTTTT. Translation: CASSPRTGFIEKLFF. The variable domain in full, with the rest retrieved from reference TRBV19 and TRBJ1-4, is DGGITQSPKYLFRKEGQNVTLSCEQNLNHDAMYWYRQDPGQGLRLIYYSQIVNDFQKGDIAEGYSVSREKKESFPLTVTSAQKNPTAFYLCASSPRTGFIEKLFFGSGTQLSVL.

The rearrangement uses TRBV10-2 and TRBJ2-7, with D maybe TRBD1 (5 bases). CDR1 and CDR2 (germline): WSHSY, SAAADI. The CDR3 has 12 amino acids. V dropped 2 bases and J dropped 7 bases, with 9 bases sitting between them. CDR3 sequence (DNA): TGCGCCAGCAGTGAGAGCAGGACAGAGCAGTACTTC. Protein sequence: CASSESRTEQYF.

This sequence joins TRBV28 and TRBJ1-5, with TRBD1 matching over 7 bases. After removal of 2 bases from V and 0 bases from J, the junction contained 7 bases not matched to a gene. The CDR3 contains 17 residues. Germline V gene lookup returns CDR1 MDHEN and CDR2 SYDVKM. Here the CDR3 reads CASSLPRQGDSNQPQHF. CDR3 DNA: TGTGCCAGCAGTTTACCCCGCCAGGGGGATAGCAATCAGCCCCAGCATTTT.